Listed below are T cell receptor beta chains from one sample, sequenced in a study of T cell responses to AZD1222 COVID-19 vaccine. This table comes from immunoSEQ multiplex PCR, and its TCRdb copy is limited to in-frame clones, with some not included. The table has tens of thousands of clones, 75% to 90% seen once. Source: peripheral blood, taken on day 0 of AZD1222 vaccination. Receptors were obtained from an adult in good health. Each CDR3 is given with its conserved first and last residue. Each record gives: J gene, D gene, clone size, V gene, CDR3 DNA, CDR3 protein. The D gene is left open where the match is weak. Some rows mark clone size as missing; the rest say once, few, many or name a class of expanded clone.

J gene: TRBJ2-1
D gene: TRBD2
clone size: once
V gene: TRBV10-1
CDR3 DNA: TGCGCCAGCTCAACTGGATTTCCAAGGACTAGCGGGGCTAGCTCCTACAATGAGCAGTTCTTC
CDR3 protein: CASSTGFPRTSGASSYNEQFF

J gene: TRBJ2-2
D gene: -
clone size: -
V gene: TRBV24-1
CDR3 DNA: TGTGCCACCTTGGCGGGACAGAACACCGGGGAGCTGTTTTTT
CDR3 protein: CATLAGQNTGELFF

J gene: TRBJ1-5
D gene: -
clone size: -
V gene: TRBV7-2
CDR3 DNA: TGTGCCAGCAGCCCCGGAGTTGGGGCGAGCCAGCCCCAGCATTTT
CDR3 protein: CASSPGVGASQPQHF

J gene: TRBJ2-1
D gene: -
clone size: -
V gene: TRBV12-3/TRBV12-4
CDR3 DNA: TGTGCCACCAGGGACTCAAACGCCGATGAGCAGTTCTTC
CDR3 protein: CATRDSNADEQFF

J gene: TRBJ1-5
D gene: TRBD1
clone size: -
V gene: TRBV6-6
CDR3 DNA: TGTGCCAGCACGGAGGACAGGGAATATAGCAATCAGCCCCAGCATTTT
CDR3 protein: CASTEDREYSNQPQHF

J gene: TRBJ2-5
D gene: -
clone size: -
V gene: TRBV20-1
CDR3 DNA: TGCAGTGCTAGTAACGGGGGCTCGGAGACCCAGTACTTC
CDR3 protein: CSASNGGSETQYF

J gene: TRBJ1-6
D gene: TRBD1
clone size: -
V gene: TRBV13
CDR3 DNA: TGTGCCAGCAGTTCTAACAGGGGTAACGCCGACAATTCACCCCTCCACTTT
CDR3 protein: CASSSNRGNADNSPLHF

J gene: TRBJ1-2
D gene: -
clone size: -
V gene: TRBV4-1
CDR3 DNA: TGCGCCAGCAGCCAAGATCGGTCGCAGCCACTCTATGGCTACACCTTC
CDR3 protein: CASSQDRSQPLYGYTF

J gene: TRBJ2-5
D gene: TRBD1
clone size: -
V gene: TRBV5-1
CDR3 DNA: TGCGCCAGCAGCTTACAGGGGGCAGAGACCCAGTACTTC
CDR3 protein: CASSLQGAETQYF

J gene: TRBJ2-2
D gene: -
clone size: -
V gene: TRBV18
CDR3 DNA: TGTGCCAGCTCACCACTGTTGAAGGGCCCCGGGGAGCTGTTTTTT
CDR3 protein: CASSPLLKGPGELFF

J gene: TRBJ2-3
D gene: TRBD2
clone size: -
V gene: TRBV7-6
CDR3 DNA: TGTGCCAGCAGCTTTGGCAGCGGGGCAAACACAGATACGCAGTATTTT
CDR3 protein: CASSFGSGANTDTQYF

J gene: TRBJ2-2
D gene: TRBD1
clone size: -
V gene: TRBV29-1
CDR3 DNA: TGCAGCGTCGCATTTACCCCGGACAGGGACACCGGGGAGCTGTTTTTT
CDR3 protein: CSVAFTPDRDTGELFF

J gene: TRBJ1-5
D gene: -
clone size: -
V gene: TRBV2
CDR3 DNA: TGTGCCAGCAGTCTCCGGACCGGTCCTGGACAGCCCCAGCATTTT
CDR3 protein: CASSLRTGPGQPQHF

J gene: TRBJ2-1
D gene: -
clone size: -
V gene: TRBV18
CDR3 DNA: TGTGCCAGCTCACCGGGTAGCAATGAGCAGTTCTTC
CDR3 protein: CASSPGSNEQFF

J gene: TRBJ2-5
D gene: -
clone size: -
V gene: TRBV6-1
CDR3 DNA: TGTGCCAGCAGTGAGGGAGGAGGGCTGGAGACCCAGTACTTC
CDR3 protein: CASSEGGGLETQYF

J gene: TRBJ1-5
D gene: -
clone size: -
V gene: TRBV15
CDR3 DNA: TGTGCCACCAGCAGAGATGAGGGGGAGCCCCAGCATTTT
CDR3 protein: CATSRDEGEPQHF

J gene: TRBJ1-1
D gene: -
clone size: -
V gene: TRBV27
CDR3 DNA: TGTGCCAGCAGTCCCCGGGTTACGAACACTGAAGCTTTCTTT
CDR3 protein: CASSPRVTNTEAFF

J gene: TRBJ2-1
D gene: TRBD2
clone size: -
V gene: TRBV7-8
CDR3 DNA: TGTGCCAGCAGCTTAGCGGCGACTAGCGGGGGCCTGGGTGAGCAGTTCTTC
CDR3 protein: CASSLAATSGGLGEQFF

J gene: TRBJ2-1
D gene: -
clone size: -
V gene: TRBV7-2
CDR3 DNA: TGTGCCAGCAGCCCAGATCTGAATGTGGGTTACAATGAGCAGTTCTTC
CDR3 protein: CASSPDLNVGYNEQFF

J gene: TRBJ2-7
D gene: -
clone size: -
V gene: TRBV19
CDR3 DNA: TGTGCCAGTAGTATGTCCGGGAGCTCCTACGAGCAGTACTTC
CDR3 protein: CASSMSGSSYEQYF

J gene: TRBJ2-2
D gene: TRBD1
clone size: -
V gene: TRBV7-9
CDR3 DNA: TGTGCCAGCAGCTTTCCACAGGGGTTGGGCACCGGGGAGCTGTTTTTT
CDR3 protein: CASSFPQGLGTGELFF

J gene: TRBJ1-2
D gene: -
clone size: -
V gene: TRBV6-2/TRBV6-3
CDR3 DNA: TGTGCCAGCAGTTACTCCCCGGACCGGATCTCCAACTATGGCTACACCTTC
CDR3 protein: CASSYSPDRISNYGYTF

J gene: TRBJ2-3
D gene: TRBD1
clone size: few
V gene: TRBV7-9
CDR3 DNA: TGTGCCAGCAGCTTCACAGGGGACACCCCCACGCAGTATTTT
CDR3 protein: CASSFTGDTPTQYF

J gene: TRBJ2-5
D gene: -
clone size: -
V gene: TRBV11-1
CDR3 DNA: TGTGCCAGCAGCAGGGACCAAGAGACCCAGTACTTC
CDR3 protein: CASSRDQETQYF

J gene: TRBJ2-3
D gene: TRBD2
clone size: -
V gene: TRBV7-3
CDR3 DNA: TGTGCCAGCAAGGCTAGCGGTACAGATACGCAGTATTTT
CDR3 protein: CASKASGTDTQYF

J gene: TRBJ1-2
D gene: -
clone size: -
V gene: TRBV2
CDR3 DNA: TGTGCCAGCGCCGCGTCATTGTCGGCTAACTATGGCTACACCTTC
CDR3 protein: CASAASLSANYGYTF

J gene: TRBJ1-1
D gene: TRBD1
clone size: -
V gene: TRBV7-9
CDR3 DNA: TGTGCCAGCAGCCATTGGACAGGGGGGTTCACTGAAGCTTTCTTT
CDR3 protein: CASSHWTGGFTEAFF

J gene: TRBJ1-2
D gene: -
clone size: -
V gene: TRBV7-6
CDR3 DNA: TGTGCCAGCAGCCTCTTTTCAGGGGAAGATGGCTACACCTTC
CDR3 protein: CASSLFSGEDGYTF

J gene: TRBJ2-7
D gene: TRBD1
clone size: -
V gene: TRBV6-5
CDR3 DNA: TGTGCCAGCAGGGGGACAGGAGTCTACGAGCAGTACTTC
CDR3 protein: CASRGTGVYEQYF

J gene: TRBJ1-5
D gene: TRBD1
clone size: -
V gene: TRBV7-6
CDR3 DNA: TGTGCCAGCAGCTCGGGACAGGGGGCTGGTCAGCCCCAGCATTTT
CDR3 protein: CASSSGQGAGQPQHF

J gene: TRBJ1-6
D gene: TRBD1
clone size: -
V gene: TRBV3-1/TRBV3-2
CDR3 DNA: TGTGCCAGCAGCCGCCTGGGGGAGGACAGGGTGATACGATCACCCCTCCACTTT
CDR3 protein: CASSRLGEDRVIRSPLHF

J gene: TRBJ2-1
D gene: -
clone size: -
V gene: TRBV27
CDR3 DNA: TGTGCCAGCAGTCCGCTCCCGGACAGAGGGTACAATGAGCAGTTCTTC
CDR3 protein: CASSPLPDRGYNEQFF

J gene: TRBJ2-1
D gene: -
clone size: -
V gene: TRBV6-5
CDR3 DNA: TGTGCCAGCAGTTACAGCAGGGGCAATGAGCAGTTCTTC
CDR3 protein: CASSYSRGNEQFF

J gene: TRBJ2-5
D gene: -
clone size: few
V gene: TRBV6-5
CDR3 DNA: TGTGCCAGCAGTCCCGGGAGACAACTCCAAGAGACCCAGTACTTC
CDR3 protein: CASSPGRQLQETQYF

J gene: TRBJ2-5
D gene: -
clone size: -
V gene: TRBV5-1
CDR3 DNA: TGCGCCAGCAGCCCATGGCAAGGTAGCCGAGGGGTCCAAGAGACCCAGTACTTC
CDR3 protein: CASSPWQGSRGVQETQYF

J gene: TRBJ2-1
D gene: -
clone size: -
V gene: TRBV6-2/TRBV6-3
CDR3 DNA: TGTGCCAGCAGTTACCACATCAGGCCCAATGAGCAGTTCTTC
CDR3 protein: CASSYHIRPNEQFF

J gene: TRBJ1-2
D gene: -
clone size: -
V gene: TRBV6-2/TRBV6-3
CDR3 DNA: TGTGCCAGCAGTTTGCAGGGACTAGTCTATGGCTACACCTTC
CDR3 protein: CASSLQGLVYGYTF

J gene: TRBJ1-2
D gene: -
clone size: -
V gene: TRBV18
CDR3 DNA: TGTGCCAGCTCGCCGGGACAAGGTGGCTACACCTTC
CDR3 protein: CASSPGQGGYTF

J gene: TRBJ2-2
D gene: TRBD1
clone size: -
V gene: TRBV7-3
CDR3 DNA: TGTGCCAGCACGCCGGGACAGGGTAGAACCGGGGAGCTGTTTTTT
CDR3 protein: CASTPGQGRTGELFF

J gene: TRBJ2-2
D gene: -
clone size: once
V gene: TRBV7-3
CDR3 DNA: TGTGCCAGCAGCCCCCAGTTGAACACCGGGGAGCTGTTTTTT
CDR3 protein: CASSPQLNTGELFF

J gene: TRBJ2-1
D gene: -
clone size: -
V gene: TRBV4-1
CDR3 DNA: TGCGCCAGCAGCCAAGATATAGCAGGGCCTTACAATGAGCAGTTCTTC
CDR3 protein: CASSQDIAGPYNEQFF

J gene: TRBJ2-1
D gene: TRBD2
clone size: -
V gene: TRBV5-5
CDR3 DNA: TGTGCCAGCAGCAATAGCGGGGCTTACAATGAGCAGTTCTTC
CDR3 protein: CASSNSGAYNEQFF

J gene: TRBJ2-1
D gene: -
clone size: once
V gene: TRBV7-3
CDR3 DNA: TGTGCCAGCAGCGTAACCGGGACCCCTTCTTACAATGAGCAGTTCTTC
CDR3 protein: CASSVTGTPSYNEQFF

J gene: TRBJ2-7
D gene: -
clone size: -
V gene: TRBV6-2/TRBV6-3
CDR3 DNA: TGTGCCAGCAGTTACGTTTTTGGAGGGTCCTACGAGCAGTACTTC
CDR3 protein: CASSYVFGGSYEQYF

J gene: TRBJ2-1
D gene: TRBD2
clone size: -
V gene: TRBV29-1
CDR3 DNA: TGCAGCGCTTCTCGGACTAGCGGGGGAAATGAGCAGTTCTTC
CDR3 protein: CSASRTSGGNEQFF

J gene: TRBJ1-2
D gene: TRBD1
clone size: -
V gene: TRBV19
CDR3 DNA: TGTGCCTCCATTCCCGACAGGGACAGCTATGGCTACACCTTC
CDR3 protein: CASIPDRDSYGYTF

J gene: TRBJ1-3
D gene: -
clone size: once
V gene: TRBV6-5
CDR3 DNA: TGTGCCAGCAGTTACTCCCACAGCTCTGGAAACACCATATATTTT
CDR3 protein: CASSYSHSSGNTIYF